The next 20 T cell receptor beta chains were all read from a single sample in a study of early T cells in non-severe SARS-CoV-2 infection. TCRdb re-called the 5' RACE reads through MiXCR, storing one row per CDR3 protein. The repertoire holds approximately 30,000 distinct CDR3 sequences, with over 6% as singletons. The sequenced sample was whole blood, obtained at baseline. The receptors were sampled from an adult who was a healthcare worker with PCR-confirmed SARS-CoV-2 infection or an uninfected control (not recorded which).

This clonotype was counted many times. The genes are TRBV12-3 or TRBV12-4 and TRBJ2-7; 12 bases fit TRBD2. This CDR3 has 15 residues. The J segment lost 1 base and the V segment lost 5 bases, leaving 3 bases of the junction unmatched. The CDR3 loop reads CASSPTSGRSYEQYF. CDR3 in DNA: TGTGCCAGCAGTCCGACTAGCGGGAGATCCTACGAGCAGTACTTC.

This clonotype has just a few counts. The chain employs TRBV28 and TRBJ2-7, with D perhaps TRBD2 (5 bases). Germline CDR1 reads MDHEN; CDR2 reads SYDVKM. The length of the CDR3 is 16 residues. Trimming removed 6 bases at V and 0 bases at J, with 18 bases between. Written as DNA, the CDR3 is TGTGCCAGCAGCCGTGGACTGGCCCTCCGCTCCTACGAGCAGTACTTC. Protein sequence: CASSRGLALRSYEQYF.

The chain employs TRBV3-1 and TRBJ2-7; 8 nucleotides line up with TRBD1. This CDR3 comprises 14 residues. From germline, CDR1 is LGHDT and CDR2 YNNKEL (reference sequence). V lost 5 bases, J lost 10 bases, and 13 bases stayed unmatched. The CDR3 sequence is CASSFQGQVPYQYF. The CDR3 coding sequence is TGTGCCAGCAGCTTCCAGGGACAGGTACCTTATCAGTACTTC.

As regards this clonotype: Germline is not matched at one junction end, which may reflect a read error. The chain carries TRBV2 and TRBJ1-4, with TRBD1 identical over 7 bases. CDR3 size: 12 residues. Per germline, CDR1 SNHLY and CDR2 FYNNEI. The CDR3, as DNA: TGTGCCAGCAGTCCTGAGCTGGGGACAGCACTTTTT. Protein: CASSPELGTALF. Together with reference TRBV2 and TRBJ1-4, the CDR3 gives the full variable domain: EPEVTQTPSHQVTQMGQEVILRCVPISNHLYFYWYRQILGQKVEFLVSFYNNEISEKSEIFDDQFSVERPDGSNFTLKIRSTKLEDSAMYFCASSPELGTALFGSGTQLSVL.

This clonotype was counted at least ten times. The chain employs TRBV27 and TRBJ2-1; the D is unclear. V was clipped by 3 bases and J by 4 bases, with 10 bases between them. Germline V gives CDR1 MNHEY, CDR2 SMNVEV (reference sequence). The CDR3 consists of 14 residues. The CDR3 reads CASSFDGRYNEQFF. The CDR3 DNA reads TGTGCCAGCAGTTTTGATGGGCGTTACAATGAGCAGTTCTTC.

This clonotype has a count of ten or more. This sequence joins TRBV6-2 or TRBV6-3 and TRBJ2-1; TRBD2 matches at 7 bases. CDR3 length equals 20 residues. Trimming took 0 bases from V and 6 from J; bases not matched to a gene: 20. Germline V lookup: CDR1 MNHEY, CDR2 SVGEGT. The CDR3 region is CASSYSIVAGDSRAGNEQFF. The DNA of the CDR3 is TGTGCCAGCAGTTACTCGATAGTCGCGGGAGATAGTAGGGCGGGCAATGAGCAGTTCTTC.

The V and J genes are TRBV7-8 and TRBJ2-5; 7 bases align to TRBD1. Germline CDR1 is SGHVS and CDR2 is FQNEAQ. There are 15 residues in the CDR3. After removal of 5 bases from V and 4 bases from J, the junction contained 10 bases not matched to a gene. DNA of the CDR3: TGTGCCAGCAGCCTTCAAGGGGGCGGAGGAGAGACCCAGTACTTC. Translating gives CASSLQGGGGETQYF.

This clonotype occurred a few times. The chain links TRBV6-2 or TRBV6-3 to TRBJ2-1, with a tentative D call TRBD2 (7 bases). In germline, CDR1 is MNHEY, CDR2 SVGEGT. V lost 2 bases, J lost 7 bases, and 9 bases lay in between. The CDR3 runs 13 residues. The CDR3 bases are TGTGCCAGCAGTTACGGGAGGGGGAATGAGCAGTTCTTC. Protein: CASSYGRGNEQFF.

In regard to this clonotype: It may be a read error: a sequence one base away is much more abundant. V and J are TRBV19 and TRBJ2-7; perhaps TRBD1 as D (5 bases). Germline-derived CDR1 and CDR2 are LNHDA and SQIVND (reference sequence). The V end was cut by 7 bases, the J end by 0 bases, with 22 bases between. CDR3 size: 17 residues. CDR3 DNA: TGTGCCAGTAACTCAATCACGACAGTTCCCTTCTCCTACGAGCAGTACGTC. As protein: CASNSITTVPFSYEQYV.

At least ten counts were recorded for this clonotype. The J gene is TRBJ2-1, the V gene TRBV9, with D possibly being TRBD1 (6 bases). CDR3 length equals 13 residues. The V gene's germline CDR1 is SGDLS and CDR2 YYNGEE. With 3 bases removed from V and 3 bases from J, the gap between germline ends came to 7 bases. The CDR3 is CASSADSYNEQFF. In DNA form, the CDR3 reads TGTGCCAGCAGCGCGGACAGCTACAATGAGCAGTTCTTC. Using reference TRBV9 and TRBJ2-1 for the parts outside the CDR3, the full variable domain is DSGVTQTPKHLITATGQRVTLRCSPRSGDLSVYWYQQSLDQGLQFLIQYYNGEERAKGNILERFSAQQFPDLHSELNLSSLELGDSALYFCASSADSYNEQFFGPGTRLTVL.

This clonotype was observed at least ten times. The chain employs TRBV11-2 and TRBJ1-2; 9 bases are shared with TRBD1. Trimming took 5 bases from V and 7 from J; bases not matched to a gene: 5. The length of the CDR3 is 13 residues. Per the germline V gene, CDR1 is SGHAT and CDR2 is FQNNGV. CDR3 amino acids: CASSEQGASGYTF. The CDR3 coding sequence is TGTGCCAGCAGCGAACAGGGGGCCAGTGGCTACACCTTC.

This clonotype was observed a handful of times. This chain joins TRBV6-5 and TRBJ2-3; the match to TRBD2 covers 7 bases. This CDR3 spans 17 amino acids. With 4 bases clipped from V and 0 bases from J, the junction kept 10 bases outside the gene matches. The germline CDR1 and CDR2 sequences are MNHEY and SVGAGI. The CDR3 loop reads CASSFPVGGVSTDTQYF. The CDR3 DNA reads as TGTGCCAGCAGTTTTCCCGTGGGAGGGGTGAGCACAGATACGCAGTATTTT.

This clonotype was seen a few times. V gene TRBV2 combines with J gene TRBJ2-5; 10 nucleotides agree with TRBD2. After removal of 6 bases from V and 5 bases from J, the junction contained 9 bases not matched to a gene. This CDR3 has 15 amino acids. Germline V gene data show CDR1 as SNHLY and CDR2 as FYNNEI. CDR3: CASRGTSGNSETQYF. The DNA for the CDR3 is TGTGCCAGCAGGGGTACTAGCGGGAATTCGGAGACCCAGTACTTC.

This chain connects TRBV4-2 to TRBJ1-1; 7 positions agree with TRBD1. Germline CDR1 and CDR2: LGHNA and YNFKEQ. Losses at the gene ends were 2 bases for V and 4 bases for J; bases not matched to a gene: 13. This CDR3 comprises 17 residues. The DNA of the CDR3 is TGTGCCAGCAGCCAAACAGGGGCGCAGCTGCTGGTCACTGAAGCTTTCTTT. This codes for CASSQTGAQLLVTEAFF.

The sample holds many counts of this clonotype. The chain has TRBV6-5 and TRBJ1-6; D is possibly TRBD1 (6 bases). Germline V gives CDR1 MNHEY, CDR2 SVGAGI. CDR3 length equals 14 residues. V was trimmed by 5 bases and J by 13 bases, leaving 18 bases between them. CDR3 loop: CASSAADSFAPLHF. As DNA, the CDR3 is TGTGCCAGCAGTGCGGCGGACAGTTTTGCGCCCCTCCACTTT.

This clonotype was observed a handful of times. This chain joins TRBV29-1 and TRBJ2-1; D is uncertain. V was shortened by 2 bases and J by 4 bases, with 9 bases between the two germline ends. From germline, CDR1 is SQVTM and CDR2 ANQGSEA. This CDR3 comprises 13 residues. This chain's CDR3 is CSVEPGWYNEQFF. The CDR3, as DNA: TGCAGCGTTGAACCAGGATGGTACAATGAGCAGTTCTTC.

The genes are TRBV19 and TRBJ1-5, with 9 bases fitting TRBD1. The trim removed 5 bases at V and 3 bases at J, leaving 11 bases unmatched. There are 17 residues in the CDR3. Per the germline V gene, CDR1 is LNHDA and CDR2 is SQIVND (reference sequence). The CDR3 DNA sequence: TGTGCCAGTAGTTCAACCCGGGACAGGGCGACCAATCAGCCCCAGCATTTT. This gives the protein CASSSTRDRATNQPQHF.

This clonotype was seen more than once but under ten times. The DNA of the CDR3 is TGTGCCAGCAGTTATGGGCCGGTTACGAAGGCTGAAGCTTTCTTT. Translation: CASSYGPVTKAEAFF. The rearrangement joins TRBV6-6 to TRBJ1-1, with D unclear. The CDR3 contains 15 residues. The germline V gene encodes CDR1 MNHNY and CDR2 SVGAGI (reference sequence). Trimming took 3 bases from V and 6 from J, leaving 17 bases between them.

This clonotype has ten or more counts. V usage is TRBV5-1 and J usage is TRBJ1-2; TRBD1 might be the D (5 bases). In germline, CDR1 is SGHRS, CDR2 YFSETQ. This CDR3 is built from 14 residues. With 0 bases removed from V and 8 bases from J, the gap between germline ends came to 14 bases. Here the CDR3 DNA reads TGCGCCAGCAGCTTGGCCCAAGCCAGGGACGGCTACACCTTC. The encoded protein is CASSLAQARDGYTF.

This clonotype showed up many times. This rearrangement joins TRBV19 to TRBJ2-3; 8 bases are a match to TRBD2. Germline CDR1 is LNHDA and CDR2 is SQIVND (reference sequence). V was pared by 7 bases and J by 1 base, with 7 bases of the junction left unmatched. This CDR3 has 15 residues. The CDR3 DNA reads as TGTGCCAGTATTCAAGCGGGAGCAGGCACAGATACGCAGTATTTT. Its translation is CASIQAGAGTDTQYF.